The clone carrying this TCR beta chain was detected only once. The entry originates in a study of CD8 T cells in Susac syndrome. On the study more broadly: Patients with Susac syndrome had blood drawn and were at that point therapy-naive, on corticosteroids, or on intravenous immunoglobulin alone.

Random hexamers served to reverse transcribe about 0.5 to 1 ug RNA. The immunoSEQ assay covered 54 Vbeta and 13 Jbeta segments for CDR3. Using its own MiXCR run on the immunoSEQ multiplex PCR reads, TCRdb lists one record per CDR3 protein. The top ten clones hold around 0.1% of a sample with around 230,000 distinct CDR3 sequences, approximately 95% of them seen once. This CDR3 is 15 amino acids long. V lost 5 bases, J lost 4 bases, and 18 bases lay in between. Germline values: CDR1 GTSNPN, CDR2 SVGIG (reference sequence). This sequence was found in a human donor with Susac syndrome. The gene calls are TRBV30 and TRBJ1-5; D remains unclear. The specimen sequenced was CD4+ T cells from PBMCs. The CDR3 region has the DNA TGTGCCTGGGGGAGGGCCGTCACAGAGAATCAGCCCCAGCATTTT. Amino acids: CAWGRAVTENQPQHF.